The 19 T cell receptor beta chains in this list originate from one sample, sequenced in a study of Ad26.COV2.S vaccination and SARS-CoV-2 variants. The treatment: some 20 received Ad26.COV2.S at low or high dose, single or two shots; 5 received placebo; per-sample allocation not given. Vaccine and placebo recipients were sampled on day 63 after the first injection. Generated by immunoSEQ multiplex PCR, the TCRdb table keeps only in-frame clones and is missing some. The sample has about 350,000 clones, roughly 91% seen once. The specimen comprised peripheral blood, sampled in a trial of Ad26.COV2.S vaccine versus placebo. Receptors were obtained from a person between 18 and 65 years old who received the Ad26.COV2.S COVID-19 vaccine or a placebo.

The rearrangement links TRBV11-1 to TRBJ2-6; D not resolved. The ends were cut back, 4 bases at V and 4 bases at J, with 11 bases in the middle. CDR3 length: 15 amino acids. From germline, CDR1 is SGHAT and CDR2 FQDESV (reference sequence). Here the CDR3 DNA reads TGTGCCAGCAGCTCCGCCGGGTCCGGGGCCAACGTCCTGACTTTC. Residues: CASSSAGSGANVLTF.

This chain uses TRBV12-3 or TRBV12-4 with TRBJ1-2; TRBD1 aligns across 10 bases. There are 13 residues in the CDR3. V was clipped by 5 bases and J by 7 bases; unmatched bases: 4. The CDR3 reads CASSKGQGSGYTF. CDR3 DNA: TGTGCCAGCAGTAAGGGACAGGGGAGTGGCTACACCTTC.

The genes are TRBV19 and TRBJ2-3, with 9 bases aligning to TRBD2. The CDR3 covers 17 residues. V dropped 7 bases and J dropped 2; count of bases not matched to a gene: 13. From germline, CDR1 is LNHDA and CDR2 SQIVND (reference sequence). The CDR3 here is CASKGGGAYISTDTQYF. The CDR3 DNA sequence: TGTGCCAGTAAGGGCGGGGGGGCCTATATCTCCACAGATACGCAGTATTTT.

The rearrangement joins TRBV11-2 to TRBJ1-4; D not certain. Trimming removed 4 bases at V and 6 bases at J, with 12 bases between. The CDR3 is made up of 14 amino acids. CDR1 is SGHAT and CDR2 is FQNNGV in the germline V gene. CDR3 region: CASSYRNWDEKLFF. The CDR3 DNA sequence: TGTGCCAGCAGCTACCGGAATTGGGATGAAAAACTGTTTTTT.

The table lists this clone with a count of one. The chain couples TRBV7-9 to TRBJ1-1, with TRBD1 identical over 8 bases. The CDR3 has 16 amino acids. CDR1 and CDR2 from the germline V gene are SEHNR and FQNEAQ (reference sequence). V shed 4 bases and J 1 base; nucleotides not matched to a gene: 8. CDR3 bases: TGTGCCAGCAGCTCGGACAGGGAGAGGGGGAACACTGAAGCTTTCTTT. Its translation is CASSSDRERGNTEAFF.

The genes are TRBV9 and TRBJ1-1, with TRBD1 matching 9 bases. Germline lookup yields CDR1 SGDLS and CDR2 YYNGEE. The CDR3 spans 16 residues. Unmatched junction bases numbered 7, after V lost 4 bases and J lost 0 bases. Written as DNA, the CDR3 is TGTGCCAGCAGCTTAACAGGGGGCCATCTGAACACTGAAGCTTTCTTT. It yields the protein CASSLTGGHLNTEAFF.

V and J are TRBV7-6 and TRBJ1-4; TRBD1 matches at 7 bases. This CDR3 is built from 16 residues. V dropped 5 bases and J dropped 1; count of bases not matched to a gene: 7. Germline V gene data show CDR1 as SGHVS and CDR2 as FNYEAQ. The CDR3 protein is CASSPPGGRTNEKLFF. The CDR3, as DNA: TGTGCCAGCAGCCCCCCAGGGGGAAGAACTAATGAAAAACTGTTTTTT.

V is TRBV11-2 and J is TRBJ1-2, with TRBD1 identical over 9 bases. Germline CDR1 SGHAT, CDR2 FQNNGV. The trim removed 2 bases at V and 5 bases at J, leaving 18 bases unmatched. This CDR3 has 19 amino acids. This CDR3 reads CASSLLSPVTGGSRYGYTF. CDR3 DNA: TGTGCCAGCAGCTTACTCTCACCCGTGACAGGGGGTTCTCGTTATGGCTACACCTTC. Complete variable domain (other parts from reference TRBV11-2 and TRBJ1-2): EAGVAQSPRYKIIEKRQSVAFWCNPISGHATLYWYQQILGQGPKLLIQFQNNGVVDDSQLPKDRFSAERLKGVDSTLKIQPAKLEDSAVYLCASSLLSPVTGGSRYGYTFGSGTRLTVV.

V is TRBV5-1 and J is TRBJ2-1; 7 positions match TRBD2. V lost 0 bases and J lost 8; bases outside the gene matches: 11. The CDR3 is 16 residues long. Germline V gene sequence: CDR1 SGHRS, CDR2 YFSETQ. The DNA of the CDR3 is TGCGCCAGCAGCTTGGGGGGGGGTCCCCCTATCGATGAGCAGTTCTTC. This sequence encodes CASSLGGGPPIDEQFF.

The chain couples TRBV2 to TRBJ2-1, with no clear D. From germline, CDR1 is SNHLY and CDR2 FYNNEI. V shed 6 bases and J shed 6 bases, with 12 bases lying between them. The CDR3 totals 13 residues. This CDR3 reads CASSPEHSNEQFF. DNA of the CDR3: TGTGCCAGCAGCCCGGAGCACTCCAATGAGCAGTTCTTC.

CDR3 DNA: TGTGCCAGCAGTTACACTCATGAGAATTCACCCCTCCACTTT. Its protein is CASSYTHENSPLHF. The V call is TRBV27, the J call TRBJ1-6, with no clear D. This CDR3 has 14 amino acids. The germline V gene has CDR1 MNHEY and CDR2 SMNVEV (reference sequence). V was shortened by 4 bases and J by 7 bases, with 11 bases between the two germline ends.

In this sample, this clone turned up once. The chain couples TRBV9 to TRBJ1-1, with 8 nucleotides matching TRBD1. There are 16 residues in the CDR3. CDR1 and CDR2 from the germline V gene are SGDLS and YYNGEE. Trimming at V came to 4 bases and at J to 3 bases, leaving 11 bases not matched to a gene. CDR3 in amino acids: CASSRRDRLRDTEAFF. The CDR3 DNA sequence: TGTGCCAGCAGCCGACGGGACAGGCTGAGGGACACTGAAGCTTTCTTT.

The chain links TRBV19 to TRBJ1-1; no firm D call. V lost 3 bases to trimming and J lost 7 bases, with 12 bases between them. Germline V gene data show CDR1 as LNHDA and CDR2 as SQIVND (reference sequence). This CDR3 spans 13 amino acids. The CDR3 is CASSIGVENEAFF. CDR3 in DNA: TGTGCCAGTAGTATTGGGGTGGAGAATGAAGCTTTCTTT.

CDR3 DNA sequence: TGTGCCAGCTCACCAAACCCAGGGATTTCACCCCTCCACTTT. Amino acid sequence: CASSPNPGISPLHF. The chain employs TRBV18 and TRBJ1-6, with a tentative D call TRBD1 (5 bases). The CDR3 spans 14 residues. The V gene's germline CDR1 is KGHSH and CDR2 LQKENI. The V end lost 2 bases, the J end lost 9 bases, and 11 bases lay between the germline ends.

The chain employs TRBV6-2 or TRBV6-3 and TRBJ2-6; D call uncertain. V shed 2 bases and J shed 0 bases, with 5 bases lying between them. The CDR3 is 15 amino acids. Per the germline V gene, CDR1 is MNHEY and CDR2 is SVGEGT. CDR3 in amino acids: CASSYGYSGANVLTF. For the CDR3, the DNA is TGTGCCAGCAGTTACGGGTACTCTGGGGCCAACGTCCTGACTTTC.

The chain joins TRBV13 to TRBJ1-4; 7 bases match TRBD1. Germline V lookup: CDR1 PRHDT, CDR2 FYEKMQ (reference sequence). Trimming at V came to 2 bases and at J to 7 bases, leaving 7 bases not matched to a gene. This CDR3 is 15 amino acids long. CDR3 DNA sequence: TGTGCCAGCAGCTTAAGGGGGCTGTTTTCTGAAAAACTGTTTTTT. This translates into CASSLRGLFSEKLFF.

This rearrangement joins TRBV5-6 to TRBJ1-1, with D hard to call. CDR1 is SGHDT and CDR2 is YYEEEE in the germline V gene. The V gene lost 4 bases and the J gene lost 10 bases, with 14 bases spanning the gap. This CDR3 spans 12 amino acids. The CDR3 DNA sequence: TGTGCCAGCAGCCCGTCCGGGCTGGGAGCTTTCTTT. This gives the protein CASSPSGLGAFF.

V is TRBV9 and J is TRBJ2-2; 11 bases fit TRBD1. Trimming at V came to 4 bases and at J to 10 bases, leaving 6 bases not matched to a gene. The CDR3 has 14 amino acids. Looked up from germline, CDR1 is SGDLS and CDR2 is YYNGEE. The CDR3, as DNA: TGTGCCAGCAGCAAACGGACAGGGGGCTTGGAGCTGTTTTTT. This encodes CASSKRTGGLELFF.

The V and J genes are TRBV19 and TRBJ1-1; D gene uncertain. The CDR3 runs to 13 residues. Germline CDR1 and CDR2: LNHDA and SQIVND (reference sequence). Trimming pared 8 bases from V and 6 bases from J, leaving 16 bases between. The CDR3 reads CASSWGSTAEAFF. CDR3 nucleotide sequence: TGTGCCAGTTCGTGGGGATCTACGGCTGAAGCTTTCTTT.